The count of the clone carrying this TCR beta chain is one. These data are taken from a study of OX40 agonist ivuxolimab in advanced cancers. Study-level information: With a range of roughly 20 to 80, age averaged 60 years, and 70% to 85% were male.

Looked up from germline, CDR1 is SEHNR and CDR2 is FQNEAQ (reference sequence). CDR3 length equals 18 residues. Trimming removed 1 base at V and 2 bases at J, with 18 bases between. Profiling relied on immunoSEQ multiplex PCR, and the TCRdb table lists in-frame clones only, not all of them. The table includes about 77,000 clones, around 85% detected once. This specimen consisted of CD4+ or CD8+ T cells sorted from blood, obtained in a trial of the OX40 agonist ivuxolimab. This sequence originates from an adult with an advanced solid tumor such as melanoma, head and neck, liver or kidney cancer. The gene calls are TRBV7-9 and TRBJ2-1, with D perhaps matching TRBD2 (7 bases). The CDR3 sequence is CASSLGFGRGPAYNEQFF. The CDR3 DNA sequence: TGTGCCAGCAGCTTAGGGTTTGGGCGGGGGCCCGCCTACAATGAGCAGTTCTTC.